This T cell receptor beta chain derives from a study of cytomegalovirus exposure and HLA in healthy donors. Study-wide findings and caveats: CMV serostatus alone was available as immune exposure information. Later genetic work tied a missense DCLRE1C variant to beta-chain V and J trimming. According to the study, approximately 150 TCR beta chains were cytomegalovirus-associated.

In the PCR, 60 Vbeta and 13 Jbeta primers were used. Clones were read by immunoSEQ multiplex PCR, and TCRdb kept only the in-frame ones, dropping some. Found here are more than 90,000 clones, just under 80% of them singletons; the top ten hold over 4%. On this clone: Antigen: not known.

With V trimmed by 3 bases and J by 2 bases, 15 bases remained unmatched. The CDR3 is 18 residues long. Germline V gene data show CDR1 as SEHNR and CDR2 as FQNEAQ (reference sequence). The TCR sequence derives from a woman aged 40-49 years in good health and CMV-seropositive. The sequenced sample consisted of PBMCs. The V and J genes are TRBV7-9 and TRBJ2-7; 8 bases agree with TRBD1. The DNA of the CDR3 is TGTGCCAGCAGCTTGCGCGACAGGGGATACCTAGGGACCTACGAGCAGTACTTC. This codes for CASSLRDRGYLGTYEQYF.